This T cell receptor beta chain was sequenced during a study of identical twins (TCRdb year 2016). Notes on the research overall: To test whether fetal clonotypes persist, this study deep-sequenced TCR alpha and beta repertoires from monozygotic twins, from unrelated adults of various ages, and from cord blood. To rule out contamination, replicate twin experiments were performed at different times with different library preparation protocols. The investigation overall reported the following: Abundant cord blood beta clonotypes carried fewer insertions; young adult naive repertoires showed a weaker similar trend, while memory repertoires showed none. Excess twin sharing in beta out-of-frame sequences was weaker because fewer shared sequences lowered the signal-to-noise ratio. Because the same donors could not be followed over many years, the conclusions relied on cross-sectional statistical analysis. Compared with coincidental sharing between unrelated individuals, an excess of low generation-probability sequences was observed among out-of-frame TCR alpha sequences shared between twins. Zero-insertion analyses could be partly confounded by invariant T cells such as MAIT and iNKT, though diverse VJ usage argued against such confounding for most clonotypes. Recombination models systematically underestimated out-of-frame TCR alpha sharing in monozygotic twins but agreed with sharing between unrelated individuals.

Receptors were amplified or captured by 5' RACE. The sequencer was an Illumina HiSeq 2000. A universal primer binding site was added through template switching, and the final cDNA carried a unique molecular identifier so that TCR cDNA molecules could be counted accurately. Specific primers in the conserved constant-segment region were used to synthesize first-strand cDNA for the TCR alpha and beta chains. To control for contamination, every cDNA library was double barcoded, receiving both a SMART-Mk sample barcode and Illumina barcodes. TruSeq adapter sequences and Illumina sample barcodes were added in two successive PCR steps. The Illumina HiSeq platform was used with custom primers to sequence TCR alpha and beta cDNA libraries. From the authors' description of their analysis: Raw reads were processed with MiGEC to extract unique molecular identifiers, and MiXCR was used to determine CDR3 positions. For each individual, recombination models were inferred using an EM algorithm with the repgenHMM and IGoR tools. Shared clonotype analysis was performed with the tcR package in R, normalizing sharing by the product of cloneset sizes. Out-of-frame nonproductive sequences were analyzed to study raw recombination free of thymic and clonal selection effects. The public sequencing data were trimmed at Q25 with fastp and processed into clonotypes with MiXCR by TCRdb, which kept only in-frame beta chains. Under each unique CDR3 protein, matching rows form one entry showing the most common genes and DNA. These V and J calls originate from TCRdb's pipeline instead of the authors' own analysis. The sample data list hundreds of thousands of distinct CDR3 sequences, and under 9% of these were observed just once. The top ten clones comprise roughly 2% of the sample.

In this sample, this clonotype turned up a few times. What antigen it recognizes has not been identified. Within one base of it there is no much larger clone, and no base qualities were kept. Counted from cysteine to phenylalanine, this CDR3 has 16 amino acids. The sequence is cut down to CDR3 DNA, 48 bases in frame from base 1. The trim is 1 base for V and 4 bases for J, with a gap of 12 bases between the germline ends. For CDR1 and CDR2, the germline V gene lists SGHRS and YFSETQ. Only healthy Caucasian donors were included. Three pairs of female monozygotic twins, all aged roughly 18 to 29 years, made up the twin cohort. Using Miltenyi CD45RO+ enrichment and human naive T-cell isolation kits, memory (CD45RO+) and naive T cells were isolated from PBMC. This sample also appeared in a second study, on yellow fever vaccine responses in identical twins. The second source states: According to the authors, the vaccine-induced T cell response in identical twins seemed to be partly convergent and partly specific to each individual. In identical twins, the study followed T cell clones that responded to the vaccine with precision.

This clonotype originated in a woman younger than 35 in good health. Specimen: memory (CD45RO+) T cells sorted from blood. This sample's cell subset or site label indicates: CD45RO+ enriched T cells. The sequence is built from TRBV5-1 and TRBJ2-6, with the D gene uncertain. The CDR3 has the sequence CASSLTLGAGANVLTF. The nucleotide sequence is given as TGCGCCAGCAGCTTGACCCTCGGCGCCGGGGCCAACGTCCTGACTTTC.